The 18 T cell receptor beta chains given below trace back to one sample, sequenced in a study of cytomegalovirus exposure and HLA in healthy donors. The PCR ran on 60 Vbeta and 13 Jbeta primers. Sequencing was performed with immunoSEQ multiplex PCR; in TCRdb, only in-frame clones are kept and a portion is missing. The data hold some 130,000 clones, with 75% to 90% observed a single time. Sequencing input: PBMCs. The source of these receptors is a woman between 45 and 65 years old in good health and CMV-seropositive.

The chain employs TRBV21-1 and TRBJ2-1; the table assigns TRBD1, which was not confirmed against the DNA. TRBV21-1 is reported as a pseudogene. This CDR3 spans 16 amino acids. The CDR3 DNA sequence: TGTGCCAGCAGCAAAGCGGAGACAGGGACCTACAATGAGCAGTTCTTC. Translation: CASSKAETGTYNEQFF.

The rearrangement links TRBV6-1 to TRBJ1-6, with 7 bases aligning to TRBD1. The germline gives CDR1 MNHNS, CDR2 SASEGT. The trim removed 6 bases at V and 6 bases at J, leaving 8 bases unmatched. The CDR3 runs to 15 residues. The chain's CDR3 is CASSFGRDSNSPLHF. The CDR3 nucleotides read TGTGCCAGCAGCTTCGGCCGGGACAGTAATTCACCCCTCCACTTT.

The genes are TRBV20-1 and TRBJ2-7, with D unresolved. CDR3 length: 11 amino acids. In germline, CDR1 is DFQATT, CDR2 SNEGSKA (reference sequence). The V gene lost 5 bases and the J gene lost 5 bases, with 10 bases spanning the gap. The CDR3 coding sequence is TGCAGTGCTCACCAGATTGACGAGCAGTACTTC. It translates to CSAHQIDEQYF.

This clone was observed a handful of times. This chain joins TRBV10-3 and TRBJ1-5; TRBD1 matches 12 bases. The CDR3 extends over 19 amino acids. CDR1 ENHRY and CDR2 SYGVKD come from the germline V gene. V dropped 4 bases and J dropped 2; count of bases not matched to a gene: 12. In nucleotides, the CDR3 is TGTGCCATCAGTGCAAGGGGACAGGGGGCTAATTCGGGCAATCAGCCCCAGCATTTT. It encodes CAISARGQGANSGNQPQHF.

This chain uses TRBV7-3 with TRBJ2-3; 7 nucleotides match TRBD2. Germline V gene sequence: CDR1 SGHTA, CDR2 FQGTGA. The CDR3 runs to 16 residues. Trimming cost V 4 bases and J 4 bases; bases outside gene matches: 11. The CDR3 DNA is TGTGCCAGCAGCTCCCAGAAGGCGGGAGCGGCAGATACGCAGTATTTT. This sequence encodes CASSSQKAGAADTQYF.

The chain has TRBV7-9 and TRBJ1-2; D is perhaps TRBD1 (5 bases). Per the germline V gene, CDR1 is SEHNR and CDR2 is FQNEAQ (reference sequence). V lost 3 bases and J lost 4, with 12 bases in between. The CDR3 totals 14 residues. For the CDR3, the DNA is TGTGCCAGCAGCTTTGGCAGGGTGGCCTATGGCTACACCTTC. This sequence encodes CASSFGRVAYGYTF.

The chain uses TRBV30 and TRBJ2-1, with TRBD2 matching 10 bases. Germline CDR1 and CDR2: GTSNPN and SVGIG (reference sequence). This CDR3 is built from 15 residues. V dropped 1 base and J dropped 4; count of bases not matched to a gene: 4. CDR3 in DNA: TGTGCCTGGAGTGCTAGCGGGAGTACTTACAATGAGCAGTTCTTC. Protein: CAWSASGSTYNEQFF.

CDR3 region: CAWGPFGQGETGELFF. The CDR3, as DNA: TGTGCCTGGGGCCCTTTTGGACAGGGCGAGACCGGGGAGCTGTTTTTT. The chain recombines TRBV30 with TRBJ2-2, with 8 positions matching TRBD1. V was pared by 5 bases and J by 5 bases, with 13 bases of the junction left unmatched. The CDR3 is 16 amino acids. The germline V gene encodes CDR1 GTSNPN and CDR2 SVGIG (reference sequence).

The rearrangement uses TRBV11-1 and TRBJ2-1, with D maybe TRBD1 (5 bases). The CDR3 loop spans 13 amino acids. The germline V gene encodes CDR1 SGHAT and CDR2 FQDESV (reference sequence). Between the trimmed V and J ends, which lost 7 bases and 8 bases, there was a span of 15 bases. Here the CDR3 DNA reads TGTGCCAGCACCTGCAAGGGGTGCGATGAGCAGTTCTTC. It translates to CASTCKGCDEQFF.

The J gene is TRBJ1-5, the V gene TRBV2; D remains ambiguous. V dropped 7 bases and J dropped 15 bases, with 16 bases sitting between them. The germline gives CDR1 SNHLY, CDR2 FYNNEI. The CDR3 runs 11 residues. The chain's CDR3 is CASTYAKEWHF. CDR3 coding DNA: TGTGCCAGCACCTACGCGAAAGAATGGCATTTT.

The CDR3 protein is CASSLDRGQPQHF. The CDR3 DNA sequence: TGTGCCAGCAGCTTAGATAGAGGTCAGCCCCAGCATTTT. This rearrangement joins TRBV7-9 to TRBJ1-5, with D hard to call. V lost 1 base and J 6 bases, leaving 7 bases between the germline ends. This CDR3 is built from 13 residues. Germline assignment: CDR1 SEHNR and CDR2 FQNEAQ (reference sequence).

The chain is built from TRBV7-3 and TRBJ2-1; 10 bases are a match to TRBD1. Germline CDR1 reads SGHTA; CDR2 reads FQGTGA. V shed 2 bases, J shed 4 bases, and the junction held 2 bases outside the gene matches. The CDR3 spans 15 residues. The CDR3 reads CASSLDRGPYNEQFF. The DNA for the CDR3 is TGTGCCAGCAGCTTAGACAGGGGGCCTTACAATGAGCAGTTCTTC.

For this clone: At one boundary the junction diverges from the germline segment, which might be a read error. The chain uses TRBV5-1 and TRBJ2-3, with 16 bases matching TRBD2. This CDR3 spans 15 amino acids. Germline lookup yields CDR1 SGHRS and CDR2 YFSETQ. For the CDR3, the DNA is TGCGCCAGCAGTTTGGGACTAGCGGGAGGGGATACGCAGTATTTT. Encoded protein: CASSLGLAGGDTQYF. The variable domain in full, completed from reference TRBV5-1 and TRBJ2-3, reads KAGVTQTPRYLIKTRGQQVTLSCSPISGHRSVSWYQQTPGQGLQFLFEYFSETQRNKGNFPGRFSGRQFSNSRSEMNVSTLELGDSALYLCASSLGLAGGDTQYFGPGTRLTVL.

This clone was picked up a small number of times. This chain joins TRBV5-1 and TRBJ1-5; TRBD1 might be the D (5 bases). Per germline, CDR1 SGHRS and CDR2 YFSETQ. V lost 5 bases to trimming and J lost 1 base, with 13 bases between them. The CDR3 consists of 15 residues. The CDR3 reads CASRLDGGSNQPQHF. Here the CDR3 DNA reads TGCGCCAGCAGGCTGGACGGGGGGAGCAATCAGCCCCAGCATTTT.

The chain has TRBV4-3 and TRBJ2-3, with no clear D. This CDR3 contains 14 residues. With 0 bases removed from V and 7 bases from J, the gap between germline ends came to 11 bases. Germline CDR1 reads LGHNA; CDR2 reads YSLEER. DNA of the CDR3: TGCGCCAGCAGCCAAGATAACCCCCTACATACGCAGTATTTT. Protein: CASSQDNPLHTQYF.

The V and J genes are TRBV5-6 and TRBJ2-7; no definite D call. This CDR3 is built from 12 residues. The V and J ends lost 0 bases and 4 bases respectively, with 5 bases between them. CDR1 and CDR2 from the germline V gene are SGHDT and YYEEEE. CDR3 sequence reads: CASSLALYEQYF. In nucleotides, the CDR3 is TGTGCCAGCAGCTTGGCCTTGTACGAGCAGTACTTC.

The CDR3 region is CASSVGLTSGARDTQYF. CDR3 nucleotides: TGTGCCAGCAGCGTAGGGTTGACTAGCGGGGCGAGGGATACGCAGTATTTT. The chain joins TRBV9 to TRBJ2-3; 11 bases align to TRBD2. Trimming cost V 0 bases and J 6 bases; bases outside gene matches: 9. Germline lookup yields CDR1 SGDLS and CDR2 YYNGEE. This CDR3 spans 17 amino acids.

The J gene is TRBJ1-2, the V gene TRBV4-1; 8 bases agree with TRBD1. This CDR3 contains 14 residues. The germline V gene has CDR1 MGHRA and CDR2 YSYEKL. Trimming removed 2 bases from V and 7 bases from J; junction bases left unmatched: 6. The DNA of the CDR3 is TGCGCCAGCAGCCAACCTGGACAGGGAACTGGCTACACCTTC. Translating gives CASSQPGQGTGYTF.